This T cell receptor beta chain came from a study of shared clonotypes between healthy human individuals. About the research overall: Three plates were used per donor for CD4 naive, three for CD4 memory, two for CD8 naive and one for CD8 memory.

CD45RO-negative, CCR7-selected cells formed the naive CD8 fraction, which excluded terminally differentiated effector memory CD45RA+ cells. The CDR3 covers 14 residues. Germline CDR1 reads LNHDA; CDR2 reads SQIVND (reference sequence). Trimming removed 5 bases from V and 5 bases from J, with 15 bases in between. Clones were sequenced by immunoSEQ multiplex PCR, and TCRdb holds only the in-frame ones, with some missing. The table has about 590,000 clones, over 95% seen once; the top ten hold 0.09% to 0.13%. V usage is TRBV19 and J usage is TRBJ2-5; D not certain. Sequencing was done on a sample of naive CD8+ T cells sorted from blood. The clonotype comes from a woman aged 25 to 45 in good health. The CDR3, as DNA: TGTGCCAGTAGTGAGGAAGGACCCTTTGAGACCCAGTACTTC. This translates into CASSEEGPFETQYF.